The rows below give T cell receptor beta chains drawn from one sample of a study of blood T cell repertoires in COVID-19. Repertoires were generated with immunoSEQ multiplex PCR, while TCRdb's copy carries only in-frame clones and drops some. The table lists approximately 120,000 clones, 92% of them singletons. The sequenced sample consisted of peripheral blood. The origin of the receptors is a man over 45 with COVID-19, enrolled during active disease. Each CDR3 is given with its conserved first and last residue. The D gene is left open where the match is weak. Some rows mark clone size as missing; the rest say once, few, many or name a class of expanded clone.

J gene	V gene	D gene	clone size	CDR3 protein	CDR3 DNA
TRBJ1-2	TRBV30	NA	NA	CAWRLPGGPERYTF	TGTGCCTGGAGGCTCCCGGGGGGACCGGAGCGCTACACCTTC
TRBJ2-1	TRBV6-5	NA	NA	CASSRMGGSYNEQFF	TGTGCCAGCAGCCGCATGGGGGGCTCCTACAATGAGCAGTTCTTC
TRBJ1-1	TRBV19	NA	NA	CATKREQTNTEAFF	TGTGCCACCAAGAGGGAACAAACGAACACTGAAGCTTTCTTT
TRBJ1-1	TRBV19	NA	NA	CASDSPGLPNTEAFF	TGTGCCAGCGATTCACCGGGACTTCCGAACACTGAAGCTTTCTTT
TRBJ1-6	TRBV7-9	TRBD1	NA	CASSSQDRAKGSPLHF	TGTGCCAGCAGCTCCCAGGACAGGGCCAAGGGTTCACCCCTCCACTTT
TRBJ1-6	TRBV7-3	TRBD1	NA	CASSLRRGQNSPLHF	TGTGCCAGCAGCTTAAGGAGGGGGCAGAATTCACCCCTCCACTTT
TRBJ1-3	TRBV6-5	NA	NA	CASRGGGGGNTIYF	TGTGCCAGCAGGGGGGGTGGTGGTGGAAACACCATATATTTT
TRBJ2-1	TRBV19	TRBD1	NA	CASSIAEQGAYNEQFF	TGTGCCAGTAGTATAGCGGAACAGGGGGCCTACAATGAGCAGTTCTTC
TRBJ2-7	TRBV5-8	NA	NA	CASSLSAGGVSSYEQYF	TGTGCCAGCAGCTTGTCTGCCGGCGGGGTGAGCTCCTACGAGCAGTACTTC
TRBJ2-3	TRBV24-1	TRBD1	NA	CATSAGQGETDTQYF	TGTGCCACCAGTGCCGGACAGGGGGAAACAGATACGCAGTATTTT
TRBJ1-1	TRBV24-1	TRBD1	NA	CATSDRGTGVAEAFF	TGTGCCACCAGTGATCGCGGGACAGGGGTCGCTGAAGCTTTCTTT
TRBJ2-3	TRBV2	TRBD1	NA	CASRQTGTGGAVPDTQYF	TGTGCCAGCAGGCAAACCGGGACAGGGGGCGCTGTCCCAGATACGCAGTATTTT
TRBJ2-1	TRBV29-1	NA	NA	CSVRGSEQFF	TGCAGCGTCCGGGGTTCGGAGCAGTTCTTC
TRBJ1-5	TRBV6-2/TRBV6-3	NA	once	CASSWSGGSENQPQHF	TGTGCCAGCAGCTGGTCGGGTGGCAGTGAAAATCAGCCCCAGCATTTT
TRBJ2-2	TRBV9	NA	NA	CASSVAPFGRNTGELFF	TGTGCCAGCAGCGTAGCTCCCTTCGGGAGGAACACCGGGGAGCTGTTTTTT
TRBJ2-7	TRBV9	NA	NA	CASSVGQATYEQYF	TGTGCCAGCAGCGTAGGGCAGGCCACCTACGAGCAGTACTTC
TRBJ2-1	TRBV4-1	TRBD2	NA	CASSQAFGRGYNEQFF	TGCGCCAGCAGCCAAGCCTTCGGGAGGGGTTACAATGAGCAGTTCTTC
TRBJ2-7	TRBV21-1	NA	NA	CASSKVLQGVYEQYF	TGTGCCAGCAGCAAAGTCTTACAGGGGGTCTACGAGCAGTACTTC
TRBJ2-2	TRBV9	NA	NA	CASSLGIGGPNTGELFF	TGTGCCAGCAGCCTAGGGATAGGCGGGCCGAACACCGGGGAGCTGTTTTTT
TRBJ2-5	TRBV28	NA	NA	CATEGSPGRQETQYF	TGTGCCACCGAGGGATCCCCCGGGAGACAAGAGACCCAGTACTTC